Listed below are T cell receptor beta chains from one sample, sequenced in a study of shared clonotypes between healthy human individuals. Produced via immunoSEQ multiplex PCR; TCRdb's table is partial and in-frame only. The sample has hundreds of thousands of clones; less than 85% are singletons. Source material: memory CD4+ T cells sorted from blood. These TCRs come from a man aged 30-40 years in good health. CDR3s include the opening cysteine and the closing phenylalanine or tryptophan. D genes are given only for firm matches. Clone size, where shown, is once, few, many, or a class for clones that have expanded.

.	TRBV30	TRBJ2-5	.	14	TGTGCCTGGAAGGAAAAGGGGGGCCGAGAGACCCAGTACTTC	CAWKEKGGRETQYF
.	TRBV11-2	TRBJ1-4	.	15	TGTGCCAGCAGCTTAACGACAGGCGAGAATGAAAAACTGTTTTTT	CASSLTTGENEKLFF
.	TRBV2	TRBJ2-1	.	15	TGTGCCAGCAGTTCATCGGGGCTTCCCGGGAATGAGCAGTTCTTC	CASSSSGLPGNEQFF
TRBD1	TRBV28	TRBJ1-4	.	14	TGTGCCAGCAGTTCCCGGACAGGCGGGGAAAAACTGTTTTTT	CASSSRTGGEKLFF
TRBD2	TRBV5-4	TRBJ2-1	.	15	TGTGCCAGCACATTTATAGCGGGAGTCGTCGGTGAGCAGTTCTTC	CASTFIAGVVGEQFF
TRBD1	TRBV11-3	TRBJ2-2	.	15	TGTGCCAGCAGCTTAGGACAGGGAAACACCGGGGAGCTGTTTTTT	CASSLGQGNTGELFF
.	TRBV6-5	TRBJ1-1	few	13	TGTGCCAGCAGTCAGGGGACCACAACTGAAGCTTTCTTT	CASSQGTTTEAFF
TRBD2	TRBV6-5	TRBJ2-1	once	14	TGTGCCAGCAAGACTAGCGGGAGCGGCAATGAGCAGTTCTTC	CASKTSGSGNEQFF
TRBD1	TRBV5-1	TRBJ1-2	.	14	TGCGCCAGCAGCTTGGGGGACAGGGTATCTGGCTACACCTTC	CASSLGDRVSGYTF
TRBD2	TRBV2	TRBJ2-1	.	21	TGTGCCAGCAGTGAAGAGACCGGGGGGACTAGCGGGAGTCTAACCCCCAAAGAGCAGTTCTTC	CASSEETGGTSGSLTPKEQFF
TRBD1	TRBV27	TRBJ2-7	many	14	TGTGCCAGCAGGCAACAGGGGGCATCCTACGAGCAGTACTTC	CASRQQGASYEQYF
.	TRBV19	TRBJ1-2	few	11	TGTGCCAGTAGTCACGGGGTTGGCTACACCTTC	CASSHGVGYTF
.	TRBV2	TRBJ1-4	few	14	TGTGCCAGCAGTGCGGGTCGGACTAATGAAAAACTGTTTTTT	CASSAGRTNEKLFF
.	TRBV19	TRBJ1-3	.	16	TGTGCCAGTAGTATTTTGCGGAAGCTCTCTGGAAACACCATATATTTT	CASSILRKLSGNTIYF
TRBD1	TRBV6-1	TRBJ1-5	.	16	TGTGCCAGCAGTGAAGCATTCACAGGGGGCCCTTGGCCCCAGCATTTT	CASSEAFTGGPWPQHF
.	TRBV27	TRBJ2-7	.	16	TGTGCCAGCAGTAAAAGCAGCAGTTTTATCTCCTACGAGCAGTACTTC	CASSKSSSFISYEQYF
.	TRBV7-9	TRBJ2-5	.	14	TGTGCCAGCAGCTTACAGTCAGGGTTTGAGACCCAGTACTTC	CASSLQSGFETQYF
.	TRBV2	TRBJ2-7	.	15	TGTGCCAGCACCCCATCTACAGGGCCGGACTACGAGCAGTACTTC	CASTPSTGPDYEQYF
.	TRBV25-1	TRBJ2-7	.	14	TGTGCCAGCAGTGATTCCCAGAGCTCCTACGAGCAGTACTTC	CASSDSQSSYEQYF
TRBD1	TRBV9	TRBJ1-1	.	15	TGTGCCAGCAGCGTAGGAGTCAGGGGGCTCACTGAAGCTTTCTTT	CASSVGVRGLTEAFF
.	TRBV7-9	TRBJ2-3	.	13	TGTGCCAGCAGCTTTTATGTTGGCCAGAGGCAGTATTTT	CASSFYVGQRQYF
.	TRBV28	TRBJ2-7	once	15	TGTGCCAGCAGCCCCTTTTCGACAGTTAGCTACGAGCAGTACTTC	CASSPFSTVSYEQYF
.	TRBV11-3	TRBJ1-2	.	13	TGTGCCAGCAGCTTACCTCATGGGTATGGCTACACCTTC	CASSLPHGYGYTF
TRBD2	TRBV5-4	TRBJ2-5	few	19	TGTGCCAGCAGCGCGACGCTTGGGACTAGCGGGAGGGGAAGAGAGACCCAGTACTTC	CASSATLGTSGRGRETQYF
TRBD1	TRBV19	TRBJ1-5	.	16	TGTGCCAGTACCGCCGGACAGGGGCGTTCAAATCAGCCCCAGCATTTT	CASTAGQGRSNQPQHF
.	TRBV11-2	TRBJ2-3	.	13	TGTGCCAGCAGCTTCTCTGGAACAGATACGCAGTATTTT	CASSFSGTDTQYF
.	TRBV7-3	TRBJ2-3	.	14	TGTGCCAGCAGCTCGCTGGCTAGCACAGATACGCAGTATTTT	CASSSLASTDTQYF
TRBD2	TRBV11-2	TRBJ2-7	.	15	TGTGCCAGCAGCCTTCCGGGGGGGCCGGCTACCGAGCAGTACTTC	CASSLPGGPATEQYF
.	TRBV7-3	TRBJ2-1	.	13	TGTGCCAGCAGCCAGGGACACGACAATGAGCAGTTCTTC	CASSQGHDNEQFF
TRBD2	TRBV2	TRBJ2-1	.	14	TGTGCCAGCAACAGCGGGAGGAGGTACAATGAGCAGTTCTTC	CASNSGRRYNEQFF
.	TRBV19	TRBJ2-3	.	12	TGTGCCAGCCACGGCAGCACAGATACGCAGTATTTT	CASHGSTDTQYF
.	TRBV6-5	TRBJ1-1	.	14	TGTGCCAGCAGTTACAGGGGTTTGAACACTGAAGCTTTCTTT	CASSYRGLNTEAFF
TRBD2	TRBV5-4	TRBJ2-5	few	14	TGTGCCAGCAGGGCGAGGGAGGGTGGGGATACCCAGTACTTC	CASRAREGGDTQYF
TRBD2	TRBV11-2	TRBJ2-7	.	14	TGTGCCAGCACCCGGACTAGCGGGGACTACGAGCAGTACTTC	CASTRTSGDYEQYF
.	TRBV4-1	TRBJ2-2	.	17	TGCGCCAGCAGCCAAGTTTCCAGAGCCCAGAACACCGGGGAGCTGTTTTTT	CASSQVSRAQNTGELFF